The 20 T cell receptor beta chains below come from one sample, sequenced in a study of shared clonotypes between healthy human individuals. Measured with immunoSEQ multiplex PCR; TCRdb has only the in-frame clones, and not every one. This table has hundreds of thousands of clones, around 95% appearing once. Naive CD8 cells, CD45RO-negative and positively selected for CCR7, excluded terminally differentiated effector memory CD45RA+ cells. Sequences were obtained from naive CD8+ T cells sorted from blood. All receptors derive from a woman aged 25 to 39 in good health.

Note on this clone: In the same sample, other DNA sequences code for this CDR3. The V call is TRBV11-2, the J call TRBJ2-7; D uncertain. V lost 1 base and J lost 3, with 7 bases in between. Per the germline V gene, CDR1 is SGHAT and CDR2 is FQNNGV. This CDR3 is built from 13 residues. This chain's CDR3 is CASSLGESYEQYF. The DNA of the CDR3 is TGTGCCAGCAGCTTAGGTGAGAGCTACGAGCAGTACTTC.

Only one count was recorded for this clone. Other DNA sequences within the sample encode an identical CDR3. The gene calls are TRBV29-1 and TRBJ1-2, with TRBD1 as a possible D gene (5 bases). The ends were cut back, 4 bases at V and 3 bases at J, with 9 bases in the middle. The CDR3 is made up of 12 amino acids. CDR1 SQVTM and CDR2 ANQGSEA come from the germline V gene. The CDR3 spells CSVGGRDYGYTF. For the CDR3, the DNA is TGCAGCGTTGGCGGCAGGGACTATGGCTACACCTTC. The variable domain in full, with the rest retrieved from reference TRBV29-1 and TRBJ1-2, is SAVISQKPSRDICQRGTSLTIQCQVDSQVTMMFWYRQQPGQSLTLIATANQGSEATYESGFVIDKFPISRPNLTFSTLTVSNMSPEDSSIYLCSVGGRDYGYTFGSGTRLTVV.

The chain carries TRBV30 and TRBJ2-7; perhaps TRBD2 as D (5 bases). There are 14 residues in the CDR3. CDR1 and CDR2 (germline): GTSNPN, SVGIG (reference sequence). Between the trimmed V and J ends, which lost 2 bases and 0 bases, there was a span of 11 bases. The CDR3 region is CAWSMDSYSYEQYF. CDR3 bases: TGTGCCTGGAGTATGGACTCGTACTCCTACGAGCAGTACTTC.

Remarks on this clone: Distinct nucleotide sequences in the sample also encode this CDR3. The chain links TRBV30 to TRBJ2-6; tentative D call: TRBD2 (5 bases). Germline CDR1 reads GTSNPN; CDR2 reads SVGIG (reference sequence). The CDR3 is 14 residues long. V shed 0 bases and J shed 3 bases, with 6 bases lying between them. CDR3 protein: CAWSVGSGANVLTF. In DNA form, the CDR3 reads TGTGCCTGGAGTGTGGGGAGTGGGGCCAACGTCCTGACTTTC.

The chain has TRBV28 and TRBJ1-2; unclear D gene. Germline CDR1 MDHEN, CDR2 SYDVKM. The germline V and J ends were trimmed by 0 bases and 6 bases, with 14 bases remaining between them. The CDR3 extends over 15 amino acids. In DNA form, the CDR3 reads TGTGCCAGCAGTTTATGGGCCAAGAGGGAGGATGGCTACACCTTC. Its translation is CASSLWAKREDGYTF.

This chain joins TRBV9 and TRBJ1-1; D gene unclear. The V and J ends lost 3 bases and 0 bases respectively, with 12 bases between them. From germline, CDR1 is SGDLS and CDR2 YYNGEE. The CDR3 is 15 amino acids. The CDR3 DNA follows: TGTGCCAGCAGCGGCGAGGGCAGCTTGAACACTGAAGCTTTCTTT. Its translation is CASSGEGSLNTEAFF.

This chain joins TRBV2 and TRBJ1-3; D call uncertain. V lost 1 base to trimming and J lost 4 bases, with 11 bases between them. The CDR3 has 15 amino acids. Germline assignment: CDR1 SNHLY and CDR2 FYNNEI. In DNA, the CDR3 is TGTGCCAGCAGTGAAGGGGCCAGAAGAGGAAACACCATATATTTT. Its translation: CASSEGARRGNTIYF. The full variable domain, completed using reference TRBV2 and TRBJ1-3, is EPEVTQTPSHQVTQMGQEVILRCVPISNHLYFYWYRQILGQKVEFLVSFYNNEISEKSEIFDDQFSVERPDGSNFTLKIRSTKLEDSAMYFCASSEGARRGNTIYFGEGSWLTVV.

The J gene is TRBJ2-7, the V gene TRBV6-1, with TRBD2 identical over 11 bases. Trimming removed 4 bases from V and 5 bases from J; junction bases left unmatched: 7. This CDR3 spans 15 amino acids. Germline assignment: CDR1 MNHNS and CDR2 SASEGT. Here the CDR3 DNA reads TGTGCCAGCAGTGCGCTGACTAGCGGGATTAACGAGCAGTACTTC. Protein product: CASSALTSGINEQYF.

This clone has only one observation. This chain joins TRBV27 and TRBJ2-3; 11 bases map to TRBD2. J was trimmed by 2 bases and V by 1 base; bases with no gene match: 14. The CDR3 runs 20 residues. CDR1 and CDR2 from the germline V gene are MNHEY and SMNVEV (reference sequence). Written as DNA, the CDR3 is TGTGCCAGCAGTTTATATGGACTAGCGGGCGGACGATCTCTCACAGATACGCAGTATTTT. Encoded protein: CASSLYGLAGGRSLTDTQYF.

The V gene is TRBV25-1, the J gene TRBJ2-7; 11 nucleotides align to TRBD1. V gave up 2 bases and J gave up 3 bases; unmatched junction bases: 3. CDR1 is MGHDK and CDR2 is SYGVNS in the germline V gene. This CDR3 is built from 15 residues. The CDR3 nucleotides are TGTGCCAGCAGTGAAGGGGGACAGGGGGTCTACGAGCAGTACTTC. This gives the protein CASSEGGQGVYEQYF.

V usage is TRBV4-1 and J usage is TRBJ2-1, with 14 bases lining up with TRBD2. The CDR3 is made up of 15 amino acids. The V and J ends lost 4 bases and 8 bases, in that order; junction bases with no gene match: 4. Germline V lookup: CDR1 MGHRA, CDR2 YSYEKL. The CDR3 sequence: CASSPGTSGGDEQFF. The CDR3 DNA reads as TGCGCCAGCAGCCCCGGGACTAGCGGGGGCGATGAGCAGTTCTTC.

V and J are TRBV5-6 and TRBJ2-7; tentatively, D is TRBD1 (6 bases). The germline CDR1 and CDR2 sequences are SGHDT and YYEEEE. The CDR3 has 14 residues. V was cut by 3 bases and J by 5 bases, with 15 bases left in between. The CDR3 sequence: CASSSITGPHEQYF. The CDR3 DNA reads TGTGCCAGCAGCTCGATCACAGGGCCCCACGAGCAGTACTTC. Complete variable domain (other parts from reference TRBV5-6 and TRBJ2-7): DAGVTQSPTHLIKTRGQQVTLRCSPKSGHDTVSWYQQALGQGPQFIFQYYEEEERQRGNFPDRFSGHQFPNYSSELNVNALLLGDSALYLCASSSITGPHEQYFGPGTRLTVT.

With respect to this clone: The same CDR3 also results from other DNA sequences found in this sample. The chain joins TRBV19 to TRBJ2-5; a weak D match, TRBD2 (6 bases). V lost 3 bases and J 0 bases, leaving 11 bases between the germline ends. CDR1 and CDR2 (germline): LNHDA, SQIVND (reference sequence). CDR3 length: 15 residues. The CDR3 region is CASSIGGGYQETQYF. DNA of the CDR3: TGTGCCAGTAGTATCGGGGGTGGATACCAAGAGACCCAGTACTTC.

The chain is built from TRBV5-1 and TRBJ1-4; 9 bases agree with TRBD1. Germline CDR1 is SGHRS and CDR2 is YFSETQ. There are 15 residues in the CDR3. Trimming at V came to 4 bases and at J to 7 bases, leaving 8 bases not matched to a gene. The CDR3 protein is CASSPAGTGSEKLFF. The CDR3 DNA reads TGCGCCAGCAGCCCAGCCGGGACAGGGAGTGAAAAACTGTTTTTT.

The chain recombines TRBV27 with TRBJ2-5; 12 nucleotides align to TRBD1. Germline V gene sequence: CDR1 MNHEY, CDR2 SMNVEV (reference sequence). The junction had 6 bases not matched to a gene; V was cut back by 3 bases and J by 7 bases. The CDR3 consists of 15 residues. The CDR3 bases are TGTGCCAGCAGTTTGGGGACAGGGGGCTCTACGACCCAGTACTTC. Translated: CASSLGTGGSTTQYF.

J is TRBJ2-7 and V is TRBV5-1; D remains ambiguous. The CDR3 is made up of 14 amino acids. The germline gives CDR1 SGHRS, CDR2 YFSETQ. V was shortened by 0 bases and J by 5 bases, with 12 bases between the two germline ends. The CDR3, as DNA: TGCGCCAGCAGCTTGGGGCAGGACCCCAACGAGCAGTACTTC. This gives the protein CASSLGQDPNEQYF.

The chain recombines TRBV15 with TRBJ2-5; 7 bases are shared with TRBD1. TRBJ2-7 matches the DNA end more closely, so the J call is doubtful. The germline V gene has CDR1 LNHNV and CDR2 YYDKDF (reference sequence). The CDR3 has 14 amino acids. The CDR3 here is CATSRDTGDYEQYF. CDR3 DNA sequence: TGTGCCACCAGCAGAGATACAGGGGACTACGAGCAGTACTTC.

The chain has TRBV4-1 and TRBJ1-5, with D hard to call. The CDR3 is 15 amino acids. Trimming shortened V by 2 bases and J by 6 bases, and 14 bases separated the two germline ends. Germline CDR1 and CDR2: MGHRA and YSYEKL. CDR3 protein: CASSQQINSGQPQHF. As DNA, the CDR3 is TGCGCCAGCAGCCAACAAATTAACAGTGGTCAGCCCCAGCATTTT.

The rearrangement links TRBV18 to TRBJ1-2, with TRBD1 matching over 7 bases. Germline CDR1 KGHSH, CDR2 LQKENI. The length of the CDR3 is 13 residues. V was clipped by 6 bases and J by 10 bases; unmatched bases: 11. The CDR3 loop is CASSAGQPFLYTF. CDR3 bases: TGTGCCAGCTCGGCGGGACAGCCTTTCCTCTACACCTTC.

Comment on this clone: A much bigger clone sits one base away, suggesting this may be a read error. In DNA, the CDR3 is TGTGCCAGCAGCCCCGGGACAGGGGGCTACGAGCAGTACTTC. Protein: CASSPGTGGYEQYF. The chain couples TRBV7-2 to TRBJ2-7, with TRBD1 identical over 11 bases. Trimming removed 5 bases from V and 3 bases from J; junction bases left unmatched: 3. The CDR3 spans 14 residues. Germline CDR1 is SGHTA and CDR2 is FQGNSA.